This TCR beta chain originates from a study of OX40 agonist ivuxolimab in advanced cancers. At the level of the whole study: Ivuxolimab was an agonistic, fully human IgG2 monoclonal antibody directed against OX40 (CD134), a costimulatory receptor. Partial responses were achieved by three dose-escalation patients, of whom one had hepatocellular carcinoma and two had cutaneous melanoma. The paper covers the monotherapy dose-escalation part of the phase I ivuxolimab trial, which included N of about 51 patients. Of the 50 to 55 dose-escalation patients, hepatocellular carcinoma was present in 19, melanoma in around 15, renal cell carcinoma in 9 and head and neck cancer in 9. Intravenous ivuxolimab was administered to patients every 2 weeks at six dose levels: 0.01, 0.1, 0.3, 1.5, 3 and 10 mg/kg. Patients were allowed to have had prior anti-PD-1, anti-PD-L1 or anti-CTLA-4 therapy, and 30% to 50% of the dose-escalation patients had previously received checkpoint inhibitors. In the dose-escalation cohort, 65% to 85% of patients were male, and the mean age was roughly 60 years with a range of about 23 to 79. Peripheral TCRbeta sequencing was intended to test whether TCR sequence diversity was altered and clonal T-cell expansion was caused by ivuxolimab.

Genomic DNA was extracted from sorted cells for sequencing of the TCRbeta CDR3 region. TCRbeta CDR3 regions were sequenced using the immunoSEQ Assay. TCRdb provides this immuneACCESS table in a form limited to in-frame rearrangements. Some clones are lacking; in checked studies, under half of them reflect an unresolved V gene, and why the rest are absent is not known. In this sample the table shows 65,000 to 70,000 clones, 80% to 90% of which occur a single time. The biggest ten clones account for 5.5% to 8% of the sample. Patients with a history of autoimmune disease or receiving systemic immunosuppression were excluded from the trial. In every dose cohort, peripheral blood was drawn for TCR sequencing at baseline, cycle 4 day 1, and cycle 7 day 1. Samples came from an open-label, multicenter, first-in-human phase I dose-escalation trial of ivuxolimab. Adults with locally advanced or metastatic head and neck squamous cell, hepatocellular, melanoma or renal cell carcinoma were enrolled in the trial. CD4+ and CD8+ T cells were sorted separately from peripheral blood before TCR sequencing.

What the research found in general, with its limitations: In partial responders in the 0.1-3.0 mg/kg groups, normalized peripheral clonal expansion was found to be among the lowest, especially among CD8+ T cells. At doses of 0.1 to 3.0 mg/kg, clonal expansion of both CD4+ and CD8+ T cells in blood was seen between baseline and week 6. After ivuxolimab, more expanded clones were found on average in CD8+ T cells than in CD4+ T cells. The antigen specificity of the clonally expanded peripheral T cells was not determined. Low levels of normalized T-cell clonal expansion were also seen in some patients who did not respond.

Between the V and J ends, shortened by 4 bases and 0 bases respectively, the junction contains 10 bases. Taken from the germline V gene, the CDR1 and CDR2 loops are MNHEY and SVGAGI. The CDR3 covers 15 residues, taking in both the cysteine and the phenylalanine. This entry keeps only the CDR3 DNA: 45 bases, framed from base 1. Notes on this clone: Its recognized antigen is unknown. Base qualities are not at hand, and no much larger clone is one base apart.

The sequenced sample was CD4+ or CD8+ T cells sorted from blood, obtained in a trial of the OX40 agonist ivuxolimab. This chain is built from TRBV6-5 and TRBJ2-1, with no confident D gene call. The source is an adult with an advanced solid tumor such as melanoma, head and neck, liver or kidney cancer. The nucleotide sequence is given as TGTGCCAGCAGTTTAGCTGCGAGCTCCTACAATGAGCAGTTCTTC. Its coded protein is CASSLAASSYNEQFF.